A single sample is the source of the 4 T cell receptor beta chains below, sequenced in a study of blood T cell repertoires in COVID-19. Sequencing was performed with immunoSEQ multiplex PCR; in TCRdb, only in-frame clones are kept and a portion is missing. Of about 240,000 clones in the sample, 87% were seen once. The sequenced sample was peripheral blood. Receptor source: a man aged 55-75 years who had recovered from COVID-19.

This clone was recorded only once. The chain employs TRBV9 and TRBJ2-6; 7 bases are shared with TRBD2. J lost 2 bases, V lost 6 bases, and 5 bases had no gene match. Germline assignment: CDR1 SGDLS and CDR2 YYNGEE. This CDR3 is 15 amino acids long. CDR3 loop: CASKKTSTGANVLTF. The DNA for the CDR3 is TGTGCCAGCAAGAAGACTAGCACTGGGGCCAACGTCCTGACTTTC.

This chain connects TRBV7-9 to TRBJ2-5, with D possibly being TRBD1 (6 bases). This CDR3 comprises 14 residues. Trimming removed 4 bases from V and 0 bases from J, with 9 bases in between. Germline CDR1 and CDR2: SEHNR and FQNEAQ (reference sequence). The CDR3 loop is CASSSWTDQETQYF. DNA of the CDR3: TGTGCCAGCAGCTCCTGGACAGACCAAGAGACCCAGTACTTC.

V and J are TRBV6-6 and TRBJ2-3; TRBD2 agrees at 7 bases. The germline gives CDR1 MNHNY, CDR2 SVGAGI (reference sequence). Trimming at V came to 6 bases and at J to 3 bases, leaving 12 bases not matched to a gene. The CDR3 spans 16 residues. The chain's CDR3 is CASSQSAGVRTDTQYF. CDR3 in DNA: TGTGCCAGCAGCCAATCGGCGGGGGTGAGAACAGATACGCAGTATTTT.

About this clone: Other DNA sequences in the same sample also yield this CDR3. Written as DNA, the CDR3 is TGTGCCAGCAGTTACAGGGGTGGCGAAAAACTGTTTTTT. Residues: CASSYRGGEKLFF. The genes are TRBV6-6 and TRBJ1-4; D is perhaps TRBD1 (5 bases). V lost 2 bases and J lost 8, with 9 bases in between. The CDR3 loop spans 13 amino acids. Germline V gene lookup returns CDR1 MNHNY and CDR2 SVGAGI (reference sequence).